The 24 T cell receptor beta chains given below trace back to one sample, sequenced in a study of CD8 T cells in Susac syndrome. RNA totalling roughly 0.5 to 1 ug underwent reverse transcription with random hexamers. TCRdb re-derived calls from the immunoSEQ multiplex PCR reads in MiXCR, one entry per CDR3 protein. The repertoire holds 150,000 or so distinct CDR3 sequences, around 95% seen once, with approximately 0.12% in the top ten. The sample comprised CD4+ T cells from PBMCs. The receptor set was obtained from a human donor with Susac syndrome.

The chain links TRBV7-9 to TRBJ1-2; 7 bases are a match to TRBD1. This CDR3 contains 15 residues. With V trimmed by 3 bases and J by 8 bases, 12 bases remained unmatched. Per the germline V gene, CDR1 is SEHNR and CDR2 is FQNEAQ (reference sequence). The CDR3 region is CASSFGGTVLWGYTF. Here the CDR3 DNA reads TGTGCCAGCAGCTTCGGGGGGACAGTTCTCTGGGGCTACACCTTC. The variable domain in full, completed from reference TRBV7-9 and TRBJ1-2, reads DTGVSQNPRHKITKRGQNVTFRCDPISEHNRLYWYRQTLGQGPEFLTYFQNEAQLEKSRLLSDRFSAERPKGSFSTLEIQRTEQGDSAMYLCASSFGGTVLWGYTFGSGTRLTVV.

The V call is TRBV27, the J call TRBJ2-5, with D possibly TRBD2 on 10 matching bases. Trimming took 5 bases from V and 6 from J, leaving 31 bases between them. Germline V CDR1 and CDR2: MNHEY, SMNVEV (reference sequence). This CDR3 region has 19 residues. The CDR3 DNA follows: TGTGCCAGCAGTCCAGGACAGGGGAGAAAAACTAGCGGGGCCCAGACCCAGTACTTC. Protein: CASSPGQGRKTSGAQTQYF.

The gene calls are TRBV4-3 and TRBJ2-7; perhaps D is TRBD1 or TRBD2 (5 bases each). This CDR3 is 15 amino acids long. Trimming shortened V by 2 bases and J by 1 base, and 12 bases separated the two germline ends. The germline CDR1 and CDR2 sequences are LGHNA and YSLEER. As DNA, the CDR3 is TGCGCCAGCAGCCAATATCCGGGGCCGTCCTACGAGCAGTACTTC. Translation gives CASSQYPGPSYEQYF.

The chain couples TRBV7-3 to TRBJ2-3; 10 nucleotides align to TRBD2. The CDR3 is made up of 15 amino acids. The J segment lost 6 bases and the V segment lost 1 base, leaving 4 bases of the junction unmatched. Germline values: CDR1 SGHTA, CDR2 FQGTGA. The CDR3 region has the DNA TGTGCCAGCAGCTTAAAGCTAGCGGGGGCTGATACGCAGTATTTT. Amino acids: CASSLKLAGADTQYF.

This chain joins TRBV7-9 and TRBJ1-2, with D possibly TRBD1 on 6 matching bases. The CDR3 has 16 residues. V was trimmed by 5 bases and J by 3 bases, leaving 19 bases between them. Germline CDR1 and CDR2: SEHNR and FQNEAQ (reference sequence). DNA for the CDR3: TGTGCCAGCAGCCCCCGGTCGGCAGGGGAAGACTATGGCTACACCTTC. Protein sequence: CASSPRSAGEDYGYTF.

J is TRBJ2-7 and V is TRBV3-1; D perhaps matches TRBD2 (5 bases). Germline V gene lookup returns CDR1 LGHDT and CDR2 YNNKEL (reference sequence). The CDR3 is 14 amino acids. V was shortened by 4 bases and J by 0 bases, with 10 bases between the two germline ends. The CDR3 nucleotides are TGTGCCAGCAGCCCCAGCGGTCACTCCTACGAGCAGTACTTC. Translation: CASSPSGHSYEQYF.

The chain carries TRBV2 and TRBJ2-5; D remains ambiguous. The CDR3 extends over 16 amino acids. The V and J ends lost 0 bases and 0 bases respectively, with 11 bases between them. The germline gives CDR1 SNHLY, CDR2 FYNNEI. CDR3 loop: CASSEAIGMYQETQYF. The CDR3 coding sequence is TGTGCCAGCAGTGAAGCTATCGGCATGTACCAAGAGACCCAGTACTTC.

The J gene is TRBJ1-1, the V gene TRBV19; no firm D call. Per germline, CDR1 LNHDA and CDR2 SQIVND (reference sequence). This CDR3 has 12 amino acids. Trimming left V 5 bases short and J 1 base short, with 5 bases between. The CDR3 here is CASSAENTEAFF. The CDR3 DNA sequence: TGTGCCAGTAGTGCGGAGAACACTGAAGCTTTCTTT.

The chain has TRBV7-9 and TRBJ2-3, with D perhaps matching TRBD2 (5 bases). The CDR3 runs 13 residues. The V gene lost 2 bases and the J gene lost 6 bases, with 9 bases spanning the gap. CDR1 is SEHNR, CDR2 FQNEAQ, per germline (reference sequence). DNA of the CDR3: TGTGCCAGCAGCTTAAATGAGCGGGATACGCAGTATTTT. It translates to CASSLNERDTQYF.

This chain links TRBV15 with TRBJ1-4; no clear D gene. The CDR3 is 16 amino acids. Trimming shortened V by 0 bases and J by 0 bases, and 8 bases separated the two germline ends. In germline, CDR1 is LNHNV, CDR2 YYDKDF (reference sequence). CDR3 residues: CATSRDQTATNEKLFF. The DNA of the CDR3 is TGTGCCACCAGCAGAGATCAGACCGCAACTAATGAAAAACTGTTTTTT.

This clonotype was counted a few times. This chain connects TRBV5-6 to TRBJ1-1; D unclear. The CDR3 loop spans 13 amino acids. The V end lost 0 bases, the J end lost 4 bases, and 7 bases lay between the germline ends. Per the germline V gene, CDR1 is SGHDT and CDR2 is YYEEEE. CDR3 sequence (DNA): TGTGCCAGCAGCTTGGCAGGTTCCACTGAAGCTTTCTTT. Protein: CASSLAGSTEAFF.

The table lists this clonotype with a few counts. V usage is TRBV29-1 and J usage is TRBJ2-7; TRBD1 agrees at 7 bases. CDR3 size: 12 residues. Losses at the gene ends were 4 bases for V and 5 bases for J; bases not matched to a gene: 5. Germline values: CDR1 SQVTM, CDR2 ANQGSEA. The CDR3: CSVGQGINEQYF. The CDR3 coding sequence is TGCAGCGTTGGACAGGGAATAAACGAGCAGTACTTC.

The CDR3 coding sequence is TGTGCCAGCAGCGCACAAGCAACTAATGAAAAACTGTTTTTT. It codes for CASSAQATNEKLFF. The chain links TRBV3-1 to TRBJ1-4; no firm D call. Germline CDR1 reads LGHDT; CDR2 reads YNNKEL (reference sequence). There are 14 residues in the CDR3. V was cut by 5 bases and J by 0 bases, with 7 bases left in between.

This chain links TRBV24-1 with TRBJ2-5; 8 bases agree with TRBD1. Looked up from germline, CDR1 is KGHDR and CDR2 is SFDVKD. The CDR3 has 15 amino acids. V trimming: 9 bases; J trimming: 4 bases; junction bases outside the gene matches: 12. The CDR3 DNA sequence: TGTGCCACCGGGGCAGACAGGGGACTGTTAGAGACCCAGTACTTC. Amino acid sequence: CATGADRGLLETQYF.

The chain uses TRBV5-4 and TRBJ1-5; 7 bases fit TRBD1. The CDR3 is 15 amino acids. Germline-derived CDR1 and CDR2 are SGHNT and YYREEE (reference sequence). The ends lost 3 bases at V and 5 bases at J; junction bases unmatched: 8. CDR3: CASSSDRVRDQPQHF. The CDR3 DNA is TGTGCCAGCAGCTCTGACAGGGTGAGAGATCAGCCCCAGCATTTT. The entire variable domain, with the rest obtained from reference TRBV5-4 and TRBJ1-5, is as follows: ETGVTQSPTHLIKTRGQQVTLRCSSQSGHNTVSWYQQALGQGPQFIFQYYREEENGRGNFPPRFSGLQFPNYSSELNVNALELDDSALYLCASSSDRVRDQPQHFGDGTRLSIL.

This chain connects TRBV7-9 to TRBJ1-4; no clear D. CDR1 and CDR2 (germline): SEHNR, FQNEAQ (reference sequence). Trimming removed 8 bases at V and 7 bases at J, with 8 bases between. CDR3 size: 11 residues. For the CDR3, the DNA is TGTGCCAGCCAGGAGAGTGAAAAACTGTTTTTT. Protein product: CASQESEKLFF. Full variable domain (rest looked up from reference TRBV7-9 and TRBJ1-4): DTGVSQNPRHKITKRGQNVTFRCDPISEHNRLYWYRQTLGQGPEFLTYFQNEAQLEKSRLLSDRFSAERPKGSFSTLEIQRTEQGDSAMYLCASQESEKLFFGSGTQLSVL.

This chain connects TRBV12-3 or TRBV12-4 to TRBJ2-5; a possible D gene is TRBD2 (5 bases). This CDR3 region has 13 residues. Trimming removed 4 bases at V and 10 bases at J, with 16 bases between. The CDR3, as DNA: TGTGCCAGCAGTTCCCTCCTAGCCGCCGACCAGTACTTC. Translation: CASSSLLAADQYF.

The V and J genes are TRBV28 and TRBJ2-6, with D perhaps being TRBD1 or TRBD2 (6 bases each). V was clipped by 5 bases and J by 2 bases, with 13 bases between them. Germline CDR1 MDHEN, CDR2 SYDVKM. The CDR3 runs 16 residues. The CDR3 sequence: CASSTGGAAGANVLTF. Written as DNA, the CDR3 is TGTGCCAGCAGTACCGGGGGCGCAGCTGGGGCCAACGTCCTGACTTTC.

The gene calls are TRBV20-1 and TRBJ2-1; 7 nucleotides align to TRBD1. CDR3 length: 15 amino acids. In germline, CDR1 is DFQATT, CDR2 SNEGSKA (reference sequence). V lost 4 bases, J lost 6 bases, and 12 bases stayed unmatched. The CDR3 is CSATTITGESNEQFF. The CDR3, as DNA: TGCAGTGCTACAACCATAACAGGGGAATCCAATGAGCAGTTCTTC.

V gene TRBV20-1 combines with J gene TRBJ2-1, with 7 bases fitting TRBD1. Looked up from germline, CDR1 is DFQATT and CDR2 is SNEGSKA (reference sequence). Trimming removed 3 bases from V and 3 bases from J; junction bases left unmatched: 11. CDR3 length: 16 residues. The CDR3 sequence is CSARRDRESIYNEQFF. CDR3 bases: TGCAGTGCTAGGCGTGACAGGGAATCAATCTACAATGAGCAGTTCTTC.

This clonotype was recorded only once. The chain joins TRBV20-1 to TRBJ2-3, with a weak D call TRBD2 (6 bases). V shed 7 bases and J shed 6 bases, with 17 bases lying between them. This CDR3 is built from 13 residues. Germline V gives CDR1 DFQATT, CDR2 SNEGSKA (reference sequence). The DNA for the CDR3 is TGCAGTGATGGAGGGACGGGGCGGGATACGCAGTATTTT. Its protein product is CSDGGTGRDTQYF.

This rearrangement joins TRBV7-2 to TRBJ2-5; 15 positions match TRBD2. The CDR3 has 17 amino acids. V lost 4 bases, J lost 5 bases, and 8 bases stayed unmatched. CDR1 is SGHTA, CDR2 FQGNSA, per germline. The CDR3 nucleotides are TGTGCCAGCAGCTGGGGACTAGCGGGAGGTCCCCGGGAGACCCAGTACTTC. The encoded protein is CASSWGLAGGPRETQYF. Complete variable domain (other parts from reference TRBV7-2 and TRBJ2-5): GAGVSQSPSNKVTEKGKDVELRCDPISGHTALYWYRQSLGQGLEFLIYFQGNSAPDKSGLPSDRFSAERTGGSVSTLTIQRTQQEDSAVYLCASSWGLAGGPRETQYFGPGTRLLVL.

V is TRBV9 and J is TRBJ2-1, with D possibly TRBD2 on 5 matching bases. Germline V gives CDR1 SGDLS, CDR2 YYNGEE. The V end was cut by 0 bases, the J end by 6 bases, with 10 bases between. The CDR3 runs 14 residues. CDR3 protein: CASSVGLAPNEQFF. CDR3 coding DNA: TGTGCCAGCAGCGTAGGATTAGCGCCCAATGAGCAGTTCTTC.

The rearrangement joins TRBV10-3 to TRBJ1-1; unclear D gene. Germline V gives CDR1 ENHRY, CDR2 SYGVKD. This CDR3 comprises 13 residues. Deletions cut 2 bases from V and 4 bases from J, with 8 bases between. The CDR3 loop reads CAISEPSSTEAFF. The CDR3 nucleotides read TGTGCCATCAGTGAGCCCTCCTCCACTGAAGCTTTCTTT.